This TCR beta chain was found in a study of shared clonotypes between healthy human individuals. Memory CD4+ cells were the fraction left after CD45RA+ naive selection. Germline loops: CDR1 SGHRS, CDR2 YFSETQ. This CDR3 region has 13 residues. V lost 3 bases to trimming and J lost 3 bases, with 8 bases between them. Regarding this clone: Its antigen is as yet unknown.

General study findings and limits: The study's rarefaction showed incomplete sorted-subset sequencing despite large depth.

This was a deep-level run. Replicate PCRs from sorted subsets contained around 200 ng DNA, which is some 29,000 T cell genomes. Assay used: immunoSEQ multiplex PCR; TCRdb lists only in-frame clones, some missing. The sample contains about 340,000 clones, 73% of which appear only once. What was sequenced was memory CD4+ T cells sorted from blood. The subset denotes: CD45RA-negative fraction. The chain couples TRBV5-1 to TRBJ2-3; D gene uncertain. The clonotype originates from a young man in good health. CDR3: CASSSQLTDTQYF. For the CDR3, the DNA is TGCGCCAGCAGCTCCCAATTGACAGATACGCAGTATTTT.